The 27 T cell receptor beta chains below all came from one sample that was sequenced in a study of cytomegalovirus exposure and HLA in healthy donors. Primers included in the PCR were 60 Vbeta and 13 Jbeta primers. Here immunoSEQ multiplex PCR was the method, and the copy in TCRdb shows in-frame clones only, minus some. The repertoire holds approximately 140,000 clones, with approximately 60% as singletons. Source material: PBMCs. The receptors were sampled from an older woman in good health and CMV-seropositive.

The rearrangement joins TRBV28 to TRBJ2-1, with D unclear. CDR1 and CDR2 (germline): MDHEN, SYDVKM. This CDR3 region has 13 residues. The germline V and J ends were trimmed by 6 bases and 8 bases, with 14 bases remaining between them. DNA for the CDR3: TGTGCCAGCAGCTCATCCTTAAGCGATGAGCAGTTCTTC. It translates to CASSSSLSDEQFF.

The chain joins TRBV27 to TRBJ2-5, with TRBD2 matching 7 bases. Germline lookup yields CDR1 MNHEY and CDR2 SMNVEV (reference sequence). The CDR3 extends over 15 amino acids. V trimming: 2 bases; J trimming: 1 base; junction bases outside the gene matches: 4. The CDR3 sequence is CASSLGSSGQETQYF. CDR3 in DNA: TGTGCCAGCAGTTTAGGCTCTAGCGGCCAAGAGACCCAGTACTTC.

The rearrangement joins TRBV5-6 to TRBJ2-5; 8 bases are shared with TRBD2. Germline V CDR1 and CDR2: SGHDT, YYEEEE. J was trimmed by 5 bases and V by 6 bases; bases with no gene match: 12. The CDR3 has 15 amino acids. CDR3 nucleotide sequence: TGTGCCAGCACCCCCCGCCGGACTAGCTTGGAGACCCAGTACTTC. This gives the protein CASTPRRTSLETQYF.

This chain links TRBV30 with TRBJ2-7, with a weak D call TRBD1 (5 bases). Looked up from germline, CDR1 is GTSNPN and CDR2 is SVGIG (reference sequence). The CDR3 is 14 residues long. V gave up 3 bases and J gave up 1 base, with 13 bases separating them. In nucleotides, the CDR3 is TGTGCCTGGAGAAAAGGGGCCGGTTCCTACGAGCAGTACTTC. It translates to CAWRKGAGSYEQYF. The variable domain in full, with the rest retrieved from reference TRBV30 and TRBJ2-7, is SQTIHQWPATLVQPVGSPLSLECTVEGTSNPNLYWYRQAAGRGLQLLFYSVGIGQISSEVPQNLSASRPQDRQFILSSKKLLLSDSGFYLCAWRKGAGSYEQYFGPGTRLTVT.

The CDR3 nucleotides are TGCGCCAGCAGCTCGGGGTCCAGCTCCTACAATGAGCAGTTCTTC. Translation: CASSSGSSSYNEQFF. This chain joins TRBV5-1 and TRBJ2-1, with D possibly being TRBD2 (5 bases). The CDR3 covers 15 residues. Germline V gives CDR1 SGHRS, CDR2 YFSETQ. Between the trimmed V and J ends, which lost 3 bases and 0 bases, there was a span of 10 bases.

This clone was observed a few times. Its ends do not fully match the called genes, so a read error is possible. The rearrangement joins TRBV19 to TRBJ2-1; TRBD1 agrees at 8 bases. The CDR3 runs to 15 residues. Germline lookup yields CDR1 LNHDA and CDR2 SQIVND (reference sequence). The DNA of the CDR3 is TGTGCCAGTAGGATAGACAGGGGCCCTAACAATGAGCAGTTCTTC. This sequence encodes CASRIDRGPNNEQFF.

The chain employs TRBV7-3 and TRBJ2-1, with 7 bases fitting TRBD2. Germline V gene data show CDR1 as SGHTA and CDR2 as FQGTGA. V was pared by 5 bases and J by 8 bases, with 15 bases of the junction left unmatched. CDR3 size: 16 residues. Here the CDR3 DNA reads TGTGCCAGCAGCCAACAACCCGGACTAGACACGGATGAGCAGTTCTTC. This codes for CASSQQPGLDTDEQFF.

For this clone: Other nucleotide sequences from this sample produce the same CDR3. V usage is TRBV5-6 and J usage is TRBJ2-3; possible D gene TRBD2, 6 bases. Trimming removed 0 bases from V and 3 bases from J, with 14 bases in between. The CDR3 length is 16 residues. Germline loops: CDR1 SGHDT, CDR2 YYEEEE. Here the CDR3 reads CASSLGLASRTDTQYF. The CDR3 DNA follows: TGTGCCAGCAGCTTGGGGCTAGCGAGTAGAACAGATACGCAGTATTTT.

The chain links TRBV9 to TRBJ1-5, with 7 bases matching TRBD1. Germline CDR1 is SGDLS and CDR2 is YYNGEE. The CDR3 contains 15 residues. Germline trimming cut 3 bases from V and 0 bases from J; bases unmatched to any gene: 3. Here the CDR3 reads CASSAQGFSNQPQHF. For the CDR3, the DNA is TGTGCCAGCAGCGCACAGGGGTTTAGCAATCAGCCCCAGCATTTT.

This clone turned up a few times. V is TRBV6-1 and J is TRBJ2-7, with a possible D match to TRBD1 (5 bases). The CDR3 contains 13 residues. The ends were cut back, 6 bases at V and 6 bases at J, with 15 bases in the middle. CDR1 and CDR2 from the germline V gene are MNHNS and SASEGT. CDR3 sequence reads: CASRYGRGSEQYF. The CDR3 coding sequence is TGTGCCAGCAGGTATGGAAGGGGTTCCGAGCAGTACTTC.

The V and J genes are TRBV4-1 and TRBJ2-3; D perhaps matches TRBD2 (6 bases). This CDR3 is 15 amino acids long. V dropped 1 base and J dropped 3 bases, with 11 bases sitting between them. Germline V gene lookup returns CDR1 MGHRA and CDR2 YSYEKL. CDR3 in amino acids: CASSQGGVYTDTQYF. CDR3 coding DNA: TGCGCCAGCAGCCAAGGCGGGGTCTATACAGATACGCAGTATTTT.

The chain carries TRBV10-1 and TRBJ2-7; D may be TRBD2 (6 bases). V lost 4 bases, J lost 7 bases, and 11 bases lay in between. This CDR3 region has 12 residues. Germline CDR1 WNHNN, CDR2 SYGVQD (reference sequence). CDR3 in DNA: TGCGCCAGCAGTGCAGCGGAGGGAGAGCAGTACTTC. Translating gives CASSAAEGEQYF.

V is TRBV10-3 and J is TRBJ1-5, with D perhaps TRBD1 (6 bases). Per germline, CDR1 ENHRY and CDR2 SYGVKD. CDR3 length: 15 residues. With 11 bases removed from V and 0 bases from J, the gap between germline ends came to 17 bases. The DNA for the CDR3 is TGTGCCGCCGCCTCAGGGGCGAATAGCAATCAGCCCCAGCATTTT. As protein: CAAASGANSNQPQHF.

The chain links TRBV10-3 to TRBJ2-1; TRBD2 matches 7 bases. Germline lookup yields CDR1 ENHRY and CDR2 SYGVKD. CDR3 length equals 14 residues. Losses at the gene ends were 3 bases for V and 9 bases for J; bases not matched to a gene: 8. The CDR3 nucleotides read TGTGCCATCAGTGACAGACTAGCTAGCGGTGAGCAGTTCTTC. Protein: CAISDRLASGEQFF.

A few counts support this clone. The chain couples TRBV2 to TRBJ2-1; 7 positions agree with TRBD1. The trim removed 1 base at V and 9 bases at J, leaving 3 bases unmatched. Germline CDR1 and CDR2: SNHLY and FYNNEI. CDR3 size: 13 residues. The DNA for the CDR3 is TGTGCCAGCAGTGAAGGGCGACAGGGTGAGCAGTTCTTC. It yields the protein CASSEGRQGEQFF. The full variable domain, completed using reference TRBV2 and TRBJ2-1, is EPEVTQTPSHQVTQMGQEVILRCVPISNHLYFYWYRQILGQKVEFLVSFYNNEISEKSEIFDDQFSVERPDGSNFTLKIRSTKLEDSAMYFCASSEGRQGEQFFGPGTRLTVL.

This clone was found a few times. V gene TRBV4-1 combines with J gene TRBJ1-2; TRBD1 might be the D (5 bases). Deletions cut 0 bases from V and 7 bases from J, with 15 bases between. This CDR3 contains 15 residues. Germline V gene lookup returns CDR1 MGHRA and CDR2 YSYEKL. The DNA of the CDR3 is TGCGCCAGCAGCCAAGATGACAGTGCTCAGGGTGGCTACACCTTC. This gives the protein CASSQDDSAQGGYTF.

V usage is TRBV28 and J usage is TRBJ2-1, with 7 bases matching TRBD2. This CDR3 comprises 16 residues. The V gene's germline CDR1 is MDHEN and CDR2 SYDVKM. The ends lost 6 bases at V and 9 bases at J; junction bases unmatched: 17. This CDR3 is CASSPLGVAGVGEQFF. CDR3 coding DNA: TGTGCCAGCAGCCCTCTAGGGGTAGCGGGTGTTGGTGAGCAGTTCTTC.

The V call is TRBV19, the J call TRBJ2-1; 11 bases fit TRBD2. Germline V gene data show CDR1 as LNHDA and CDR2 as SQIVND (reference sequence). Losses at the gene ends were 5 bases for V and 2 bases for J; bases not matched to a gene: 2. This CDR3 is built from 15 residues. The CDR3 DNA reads TGTGCCAGTAGTCTAGCGGGAGGAGCCTACAATGAGCAGTTCTTC. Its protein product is CASSLAGGAYNEQFF.

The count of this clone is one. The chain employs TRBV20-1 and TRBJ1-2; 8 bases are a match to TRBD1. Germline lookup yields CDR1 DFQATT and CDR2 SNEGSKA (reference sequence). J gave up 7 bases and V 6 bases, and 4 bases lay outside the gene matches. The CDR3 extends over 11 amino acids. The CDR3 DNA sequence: TGCAGTGCGCCGGACAGGGCTGGCTACACCTTC. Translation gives CSAPDRAGYTF.

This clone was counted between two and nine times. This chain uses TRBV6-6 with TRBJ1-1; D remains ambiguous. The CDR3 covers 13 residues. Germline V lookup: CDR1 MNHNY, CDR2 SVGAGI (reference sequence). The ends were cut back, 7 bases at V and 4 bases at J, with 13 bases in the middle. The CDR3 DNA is TGTGCCAGCACCCATGACGGACTCACTGAAGCTTTCTTT. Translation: CASTHDGLTEAFF.

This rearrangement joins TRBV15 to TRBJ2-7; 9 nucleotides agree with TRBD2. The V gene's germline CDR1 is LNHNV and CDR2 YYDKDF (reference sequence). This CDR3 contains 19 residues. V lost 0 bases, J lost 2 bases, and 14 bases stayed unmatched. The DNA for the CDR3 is TGTGCCACCAGCAGAGATCGGGGGGAACGACTAGCGGTCGCCTACGAGCAGTACTTC. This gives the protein CATSRDRGERLAVAYEQYF.

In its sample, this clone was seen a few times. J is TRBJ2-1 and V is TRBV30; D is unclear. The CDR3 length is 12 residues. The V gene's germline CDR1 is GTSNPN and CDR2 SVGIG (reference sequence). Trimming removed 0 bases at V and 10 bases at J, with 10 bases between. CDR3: CAWSVQTVEQFF. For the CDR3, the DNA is TGTGCCTGGAGTGTACAGACGGTGGAGCAGTTCTTC.

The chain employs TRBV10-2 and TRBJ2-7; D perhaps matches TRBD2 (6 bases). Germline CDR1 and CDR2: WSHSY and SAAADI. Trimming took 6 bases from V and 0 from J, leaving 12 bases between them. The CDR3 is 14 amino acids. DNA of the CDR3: TGCGCCAGCAGAGTTAGCGGATCCTCCTACGAGCAGTACTTC. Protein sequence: CASRVSGSSYEQYF.

The CDR3, as DNA: TGTGCCAGTAGTATAGAAGCTAGCGGGAGTACGAATGAGCAGTTCTTC. Protein product: CASSIEASGSTNEQFF. The chain employs TRBV19 and TRBJ2-1; TRBD2 aligns across 10 bases. The CDR3 covers 16 residues. Trimming at V came to 0 bases and at J to 7 bases, leaving 6 bases not matched to a gene. Germline CDR1 and CDR2: LNHDA and SQIVND (reference sequence).

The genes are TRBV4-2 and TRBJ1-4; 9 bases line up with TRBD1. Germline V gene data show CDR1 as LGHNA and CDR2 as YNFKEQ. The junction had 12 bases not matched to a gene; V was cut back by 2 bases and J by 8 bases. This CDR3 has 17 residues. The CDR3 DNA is TGTGCCAGCAGCCAACCCCAACAGGGGGCGAGGGACGAAAAACTGTTTTTT. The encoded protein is CASSQPQQGARDEKLFF.

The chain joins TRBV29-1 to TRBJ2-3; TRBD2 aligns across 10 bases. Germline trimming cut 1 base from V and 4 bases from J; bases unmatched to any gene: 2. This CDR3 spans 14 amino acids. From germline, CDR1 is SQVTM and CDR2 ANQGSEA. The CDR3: CSVEASGSADTQYF. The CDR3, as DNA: TGCAGCGTTGAAGCTAGCGGGAGTGCAGATACGCAGTATTTT.

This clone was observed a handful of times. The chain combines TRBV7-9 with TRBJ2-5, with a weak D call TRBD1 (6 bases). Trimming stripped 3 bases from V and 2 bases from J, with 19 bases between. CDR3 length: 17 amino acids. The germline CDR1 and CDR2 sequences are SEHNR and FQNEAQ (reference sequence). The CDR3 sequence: CASSFPLGAKGQETQYF. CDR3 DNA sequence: TGTGCCAGCAGCTTCCCCTTGGGGGCGAAGGGACAAGAGACCCAGTACTTC.